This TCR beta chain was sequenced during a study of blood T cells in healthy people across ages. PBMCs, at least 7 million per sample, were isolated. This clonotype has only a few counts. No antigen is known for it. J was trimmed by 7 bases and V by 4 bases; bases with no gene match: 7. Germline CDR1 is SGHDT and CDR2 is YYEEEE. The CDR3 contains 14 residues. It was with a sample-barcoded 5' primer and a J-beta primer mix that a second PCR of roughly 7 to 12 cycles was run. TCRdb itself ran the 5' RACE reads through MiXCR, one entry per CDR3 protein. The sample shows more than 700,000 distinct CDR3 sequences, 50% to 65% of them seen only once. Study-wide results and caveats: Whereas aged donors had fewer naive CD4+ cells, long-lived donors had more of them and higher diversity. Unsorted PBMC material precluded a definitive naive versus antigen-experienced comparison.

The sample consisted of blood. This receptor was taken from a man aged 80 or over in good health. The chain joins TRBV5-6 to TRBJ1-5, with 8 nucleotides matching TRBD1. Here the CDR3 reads CASSPQGGWQPQHF. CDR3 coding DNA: TGTGCCAGCAGCCCACAGGGGGGATGGCAGCCCCAGCATTTT. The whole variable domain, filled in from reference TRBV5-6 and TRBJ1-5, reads DAGVTQSPTHLIKTRGQQVTLRCSPKSGHDTVSWYQQALGQGPQFIFQYYEEEERQRGNFPDRFSGHQFPNYSSELNVNALLLGDSALYLCASSPQGGWQPQHFGDGTRLSIL.